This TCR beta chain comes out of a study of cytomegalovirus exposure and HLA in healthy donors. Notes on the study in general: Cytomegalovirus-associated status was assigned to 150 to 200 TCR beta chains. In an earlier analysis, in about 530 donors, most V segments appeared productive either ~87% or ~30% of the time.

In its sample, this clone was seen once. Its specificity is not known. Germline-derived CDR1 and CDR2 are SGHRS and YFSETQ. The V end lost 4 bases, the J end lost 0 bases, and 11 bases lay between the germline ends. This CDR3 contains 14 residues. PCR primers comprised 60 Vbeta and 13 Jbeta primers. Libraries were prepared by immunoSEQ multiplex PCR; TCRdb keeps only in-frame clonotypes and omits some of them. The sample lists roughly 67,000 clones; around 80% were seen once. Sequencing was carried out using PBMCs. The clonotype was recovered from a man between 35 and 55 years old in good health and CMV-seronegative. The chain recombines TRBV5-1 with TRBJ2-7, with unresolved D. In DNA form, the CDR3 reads TGCGCCAGCAGCCACGAGACACACTCCTACGAGCAGTACTTC. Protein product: CASSHETHSYEQYF.